Sequencing of this T cell receptor beta chain was carried out in a study of shared clonotypes between healthy human individuals. Study-wide context: Sampling drew on donors who were a couple of women and a few men aged 18 to 49.

Trimming stripped 4 bases from V and 1 base from J, with 7 bases between. The CDR3 runs to 13 residues. The germline V gene has CDR1 SGHAT and CDR2 FQDESV (reference sequence). Across several immunoSEQ plates, the genomic DNA of each subset was split evenly. Profiled with immunoSEQ multiplex PCR; TCRdb holds only in-frame clones, not every one. The table has about 2,500,000 clones, more than 90% seen once. Splitting the CD4+ cells yielded a CD45RA+ naive subset and a CD45RA-negative memory subset. This sequence joins TRBV11-1 and TRBJ2-5; the D gene is possibly TRBD2 (5 bases). The sequenced material came from naive CD4+ T cells sorted from blood. The subset: CD45RA+ positively selected. This TCR came from a man aged 18 to 29 in good health. The CDR3 sequence: CASSSGVQETQYF. CDR3 coding DNA: TGTGCCAGCAGCTCCGGGGTCCAAGAGACCCAGTACTTC.